This TCR beta chain was obtained from a study of beta chain features in type 1 diabetes. Overall study findings and caveats: Shortening of TCRB CDR3s, moderate but significant, appeared in all four CD4+ subsets of Type 1 diabetes patients.

CDR3 length: 15 residues. With 4 bases removed from V and 6 bases from J, the gap between germline ends came to 17 bases. Germline CDR1 is LNHDA and CDR2 is SQIVND (reference sequence). A note on this clone: The antigen remains unidentified.

Isolated RNA was reverse transcribed in full, so expressed TCRB transcripts were sequenced. The data were produced by immunoSEQ multiplex PCR, yet TCRdb's version contains in-frame clones alone and is incomplete. In the table there are about 340,000 clones, roughly 13% of which are singletons. This TCR came from a young woman with type 1 diabetes. This sequence joins TRBV19 and TRBJ2-3; no clear D gene. Source material: naive CD4+ T cells from blood. For the CDR3, the DNA is TGTGCCAGTAGTACCGAAGGTAGAAGCGCTGATACGCAGTATTTT. Protein product: CASSTEGRSADTQYF.